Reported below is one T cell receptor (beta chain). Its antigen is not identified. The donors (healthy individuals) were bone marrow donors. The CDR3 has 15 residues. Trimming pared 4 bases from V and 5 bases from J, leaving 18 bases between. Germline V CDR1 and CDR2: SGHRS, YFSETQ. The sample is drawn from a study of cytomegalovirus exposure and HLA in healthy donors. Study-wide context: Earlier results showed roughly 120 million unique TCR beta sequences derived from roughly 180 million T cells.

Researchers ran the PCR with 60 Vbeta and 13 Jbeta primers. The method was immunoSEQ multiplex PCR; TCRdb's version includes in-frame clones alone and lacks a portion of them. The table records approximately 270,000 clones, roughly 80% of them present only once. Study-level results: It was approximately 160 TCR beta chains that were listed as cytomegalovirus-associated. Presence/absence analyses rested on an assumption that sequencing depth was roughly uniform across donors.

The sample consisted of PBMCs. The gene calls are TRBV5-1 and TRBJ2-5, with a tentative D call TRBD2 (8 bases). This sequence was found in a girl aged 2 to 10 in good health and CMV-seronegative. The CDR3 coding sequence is TGCGCCAGCAGCGGGGGGACAGCGGGGGCGGAGACCCAGTACTTC. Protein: CASSGGTAGAETQYF. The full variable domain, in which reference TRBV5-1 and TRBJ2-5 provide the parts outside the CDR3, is KAGVTQTPRYLIKTRGQQVTLSCSPISGHRSVSWYQQTPGQGLQFLFEYFSETQRNKGNFPGRFSGRQFSNSRSEMNVSTLELGDSALYLCASSGGTAGAETQYFGPGTRLLVL.